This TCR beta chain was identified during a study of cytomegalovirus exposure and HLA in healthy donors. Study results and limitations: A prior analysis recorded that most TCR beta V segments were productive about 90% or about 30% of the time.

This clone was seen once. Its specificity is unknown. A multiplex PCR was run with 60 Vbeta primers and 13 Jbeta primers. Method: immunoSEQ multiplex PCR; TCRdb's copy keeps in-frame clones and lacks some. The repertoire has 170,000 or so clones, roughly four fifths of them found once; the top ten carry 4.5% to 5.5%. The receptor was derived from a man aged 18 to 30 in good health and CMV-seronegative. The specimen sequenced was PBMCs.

The CDR3 nucleotides are TGTGCCAGCAGCCGGACAGCAACTAATGAAAAACTGTTTTTT. It encodes CASSRTATNEKLFF. V is TRBV7-2 and J is TRBJ1-4, with D possibly being TRBD1 (6 bases). The germline V and J ends were trimmed by 5 bases and 0 bases, with 7 bases remaining between them. Germline CDR1 and CDR2: SGHTA and FQGNSA. The CDR3 totals 14 residues.